The 2 T cell receptor beta chains below were found in one sample sequenced in a study of T cell repertoires in cytomegalovirus infection. One entry per CDR3 protein results from TCRdb running MiXCR on the reads. The table lists approximately 750,000 distinct CDR3 sequences, under 40% of them singletons. The sequenced sample was PBMCs. These receptors all come from a human donor in good health (CMV status not recorded). Some clones in this sample may be carry-over from other donors' samples.

This sequence joins TRBV5-1 and TRBJ1-4; D gene ambiguous. The CDR3 is made up of 18 amino acids. V lost 0 bases to trimming and J lost 0 bases, with 15 bases between them. CDR1 SGHRS and CDR2 YFSETQ come from the germline V gene. Here the CDR3 reads CASSLGLGSGATNEKLFF. CDR3 DNA sequence: TGCGCCAGCAGCTTGGGTTTGGGCAGCGGGGCAACTAATGAAAAACTGTTTTTT.

This clonotype turned up a few times. This chain connects TRBV12-3 or TRBV12-4 to TRBJ1-5, with a possible D match to TRBD1 (6 bases). The CDR3 spans 14 residues. Trimming cost V 6 bases and J 3 bases, with 12 bases left between them. This CDR3 reads CASRSTGYNQPQHF. The CDR3 DNA is TGTGCCAGCAGATCAACAGGGTACAATCAGCCCCAGCATTTT.